Only one count was recorded for the clone carrying this T cell receptor (beta chain). The antigen is undetermined. CDR3 size: 15 residues. Looked up from germline, CDR1 is SGDLS and CDR2 is YYNGEE. The junction had 12 bases not matched to a gene; V was cut back by 4 bases and J by 8 bases. Using immunoSEQ multiplex PCR, the repertoire was profiled, and TCRdb retains in-frame clones only, with some absent. This repertoire shows approximately 57,000 clones, over 80% found once; its top ten account for approximately 3%. This entry comes from a study of OX40 agonist ivuxolimab in advanced cancers. Study findings and constraints: Patients who responded partially at 0.1-3.0 mg/kg showed clonal expansion ranking among the lowest.

V usage is TRBV9 and J usage is TRBJ2-1, with 7 bases fitting TRBD2. This sequence originates from an adult with an advanced solid tumor such as melanoma, head and neck, liver or kidney cancer. Material: CD4+ or CD8+ T cells sorted from blood, obtained in a trial of the OX40 agonist ivuxolimab. In DNA, the CDR3 is TGTGCCAGCAGCTCCGGGACTATGGTTGAAGATGAGCAGTTCTTC. As protein: CASSSGTMVEDEQFF.